This is a list of T cell receptor beta chains from one sample in a study of blood T cell repertoires in COVID-19. TCRdb keeps only in-frame clones here, not all; method: immunoSEQ multiplex PCR. The table records around 100,000 clones, 84% of them present only once. The specimen was peripheral blood. The receptors were gathered from a human donor in a cohort sampled during active or convalescent COVID-19. The CDR3 runs from the conserved cysteine through the conserved F or W. The D gene is left open where the match is weak. Expanded clones are given a class, and other clones once, few, many or no size at all.

v_gene,j_gene,abundance,d_gene,CDR3nt,CDR3aa
TRBV11-1,TRBJ2-3,NA,NA,TGTGCCAGCAGTTACAGCCTCCCTAGCACAGATACGCAGTATTTT,CASSYSLPSTDTQYF
TRBV2,TRBJ1-3,NA,NA,TGTGCCAGCAGTGCTCTGGCAGGCGTCTCTGGAAACACCATATATTTT,CASSALAGVSGNTIYF
TRBV6-5,TRBJ1-1,NA,NA,TGTGCCAGCAGTTGGGCGACAGGAGGGAACACTGAAGCTTTCTTT,CASSWATGGNTEAFF
TRBV6-2/TRBV6-3,TRBJ2-3,NA,TRBD2,TGTGCCAGCAGTTGGAGGCGGGGGGGATACACAGATACGCAGTATTTT,CASSWRRGGYTDTQYF
TRBV3-1/TRBV3-2,TRBJ2-5,NA,NA,TGTGCCAGCAGCCAAGATCGGCGGGAGACCCAGTACTTC,CASSQDRRETQYF
TRBV7-9,TRBJ1-4,NA,TRBD1,TGTGCCAGCAGCTTAACAGGGGGATTCGGTGGGGAAAAACTGTTTTTT,CASSLTGGFGGEKLFF
TRBV6-5,TRBJ1-2,NA,TRBD1,TGTGCCAGCAGTTACTCGGGGACAGCTAACTATGGCTACACCTTC,CASSYSGTANYGYTF
TRBV19,TRBJ1-4,few,NA,TGTGCCAGTAGTACACAGGGTCTCAATGAAAAACTGTTTTTT,CASSTQGLNEKLFF
TRBV24-1,TRBJ1-2,NA,TRBD1,TGTGCCACCAGTGACACATCCGGGACAGGAGACGACTACACCTTC,CATSDTSGTGDDYTF
TRBV3-1/TRBV3-2,TRBJ2-1,NA,NA,TGTGCCAGCAGCCAAGAGGTGACAGGACACAATGAGCAGTTCTTC,CASSQEVTGHNEQFF
TRBV12-3/TRBV12-4,TRBJ1-1,once,NA,TGTGCCAGCAGTTTGGCAGGGGCGACTGAAGCTTTCTTT,CASSLAGATEAFF
TRBV12-5,TRBJ2-7,NA,NA,TGTGCTAGTGGGAACTCTAAATACGAGCAGTACTTC,CASGNSKYEQYF
TRBV19,TRBJ2-5,NA,TRBD2,TGTGCCAGTAGTTGGACTAGCGGGGAGACCCAGTACTTC,CASSWTSGETQYF
TRBV5-6,TRBJ1-1,once,TRBD1,TGTGCCAGCAGCAGCGACAGGGGACGGGGGATGAACACTGAAGCTTTCTTT,CASSSDRGRGMNTEAFF
TRBV4-1,TRBJ2-3,NA,TRBD1,TGCGCCAGCAGCTACTCCGGGACAGGGGGCCTAAACACAGATACGCAGTATTTT,CASSYSGTGGLNTDTQYF
TRBV11-2,TRBJ2-7,NA,NA,TGTGCCAGCAGCTCAATACAGGGCACCTACGAGCAGTACTTC,CASSSIQGTYEQYF
TRBV27,TRBJ2-2,NA,TRBD2,TGTGCCAGCACCCTCTGGACTAGCGGGGGCTTGGCCGGGGAGCTGTTTTTT,CASTLWTSGGLAGELFF
TRBV18,TRBJ2-1,NA,NA,TGTGCCAGCTCCTCTCAAGCCTTGTCCTACAATGAGCAGTTCTTC,CASSSQALSYNEQFF
TRBV6-5,TRBJ1-3,NA,TRBD1,TGTGCCAGCAGCGTGGGACAGATCTCTGGAAACACCATATATTTT,CASSVGQISGNTIYF
TRBV18,TRBJ2-3,once,TRBD1,TGTGCCAGCTCACAGGGGGCTAGCACAGATACGCAGTATTTT,CASSQGASTDTQYF
TRBV28,TRBJ1-1,NA,NA,TGTGCCAGCAGTCGACGGGTAGGGGGTAACACTGAAGCTTTCTTT,CASSRRVGGNTEAFF
TRBV12-2,TRBJ1-1,once,NA,TGTGCAAGTCGCTCGAGTCCCGGACAGGGGGTTACTGAAGCTTTCTTT,CASRSSPGQGVTEAFF
TRBV4-1,TRBJ2-1,NA,NA,TGCGCCAGCAGCCAAGGGGTGGCAGAGGTTGGTGTGAATGAGCAGTTCTTC,CASSQGVAEVGVNEQFF
TRBV15,TRBJ1-5,once,TRBD1,TGTGCCACCAGCAGGGGACAGCCCCCGAACCCCCAGCATTTT,CATSRGQPPNPQHF
TRBV12-3/TRBV12-4,TRBJ2-7,NA,NA,TGTGCCAGCAGTGTAGTGCAGGGCTACGAGCAGTACTTC,CASSVVQGYEQYF
TRBV3-1/TRBV3-2,TRBJ1-5,once,NA,TGTGCCAGCAGCCAAGAAACGGGATTCACCTGGCCCCAGCATTTT,CASSQETGFTWPQHF
TRBV13,TRBJ1-1,NA,NA,TGTGCCAGCAGCCGGGTTTATGAAGCTTTCTTT,CASSRVYEAFF
TRBV4-2,TRBJ2-3,NA,NA,TGTGCCAGCAGCCAGACACCTCAGGGGACAGATACGCAGTATTTT,CASSQTPQGTDTQYF
TRBV10-3,TRBJ2-3,once,TRBD2,TGTGCCGGGGGGGAGGCAGATACGCAGTATTTT,CAGGEADTQYF
TRBV7-6,TRBJ2-2,NA,NA,TGTGCCAGCAGTATTCAGGGGGGTTCTCTCGCGGGGCACGGGGAGCTGTTTTTT,CASSIQGGSLAGHGELFF
TRBV19,TRBJ1-6,NA,TRBD1,TGTGCCAGTAGTATTGGCCCCGGGACAGGGAAATCACCCCTCCACTTT,CASSIGPGTGKSPLHF
TRBV24-1,TRBJ1-2,NA,NA,TGTGCCACCAGTGACCTGGGACACGCCTATGGCTACACCTTC,CATSDLGHAYGYTF
TRBV7-2,TRBJ2-2,NA,TRBD2,TGTGCCAGCAGCCGTAGCGGGGGGCCAGTCACCGGGGAGCTGTTTTTT,CASSRSGGPVTGELFF
TRBV5-6,TRBJ1-6,NA,NA,TGTGCCAGCAGCTTGGACTGGGCCCCCCCCCTCCACTTT,CASSLDWAPPLHF
TRBV4-2,TRBJ2-2,NA,TRBD2,TGTGCCAGCAGCACACCCGGGGGGGGCGCCGGGGAGCTGTTTTTT,CASSTPGGGAGELFF
TRBV19,TRBJ1-1,NA,TRBD1,TGTGCCAGTATTGCCGGGACAGGGGGCTTGAACACTGAAGCTTTCTTT,CASIAGTGGLNTEAFF
TRBV13,TRBJ1-5,once,TRBD1,TGTGCCAGCAGCTTAGGTGGGACAGGACACTATCAGCCCCAGCATTTT,CASSLGGTGHYQPQHF
TRBV5-1,TRBJ1-2,NA,NA,TGCGCCAGCAGCTTAATTCAAGGACTCTCTGGCTACACCTTC,CASSLIQGLSGYTF
TRBV7-2,TRBJ2-7,NA,TRBD2,TGTGCCAGCAGCTTAACCACCGGACTAGCGGGGGACTACGAGCAGTACTTC,CASSLTTGLAGDYEQYF
TRBV5-1,TRBJ1-2,once,TRBD1,TGCGCCAGCAGGGACAGGGGGCCGTCCAACTATGGCTACACCTTC,CASRDRGPSNYGYTF
TRBV5-4,TRBJ1-2,few,NA,TGTGCCAGCAGACGGGGGGAGGCCTATGGCTACACCTTC,CASRRGEAYGYTF
TRBV10-3,TRBJ2-3,NA,NA,TGTGCCATCAGTGCAACAGCCTTCTCAGATACGCAGTATTTT,CAISATAFSDTQYF
TRBV5-6,TRBJ1-2,NA,NA,TGTGCCAGCAGCCGAACTACAGGACCGGGCAACTATGGCTACACCTTC,CASSRTTGPGNYGYTF
TRBV2,TRBJ1-1,once,NA,TGTGCCAGCAGTCAAAGATTGAGCGGTCAGGGGTCCAACACTGAAGCTTTCTTT,CASSQRLSGQGSNTEAFF
TRBV14,TRBJ2-7,NA,NA,TGTGCCAGCAGCCAACGAGGGTCCCATTACGAGCAGTACTTC,CASSQRGSHYEQYF
TRBV6-2/TRBV6-3,TRBJ2-5,few,NA,TGTGCCAGCAGTGCCCTATCGCAAGAGACCCAGTACTTC,CASSALSQETQYF
TRBV7-9,TRBJ1-5,once,TRBD1,TGTGCCAGCAGCCTTGGGACAGGCCTATATCAGCCCCAGCATTTT,CASSLGTGLYQPQHF
TRBV3-1/TRBV3-2,TRBJ2-5,NA,NA,TGTGCCAGCAGCCGATTCACGGGAGCGGAGACCCAGTACTTC,CASSRFTGAETQYF
TRBV24-1,TRBJ2-3,NA,NA,TGTGCCACCAGTGATTTCGGTAGGGGTCCAAATACGCAGTATTTT,CATSDFGRGPNTQYF
TRBV12-5,TRBJ2-7,once,TRBD1,TGTGCTAGTGGTTTGGTACAGGGGGCTTCCTACGAGCAGTACTTC,CASGLVQGASYEQYF
TRBV5-1,TRBJ2-7,NA,NA,TGCGCCAGCAGCTTGCAGGGTCGGGTGTACGAGCAGTACTTC,CASSLQGRVYEQYF
TRBV11-3,TRBJ1-1,NA,NA,TGTGCCAGCAGCCTAGCGCGGGTCGGGAACACTGAAGCTTTCTTT,CASSLARVGNTEAFF
TRBV7-9,TRBJ1-1,NA,NA,TGTGCCAGTCTTGTATTGGCGCAGGGCACTGAAGCTTTCTTT,CASLVLAQGTEAFF
TRBV5-4,TRBJ1-2,many,TRBD1,TGTGCCAGCAGCTCAAAAGGGACAGTCGGTGGCTACACCTTC,CASSSKGTVGGYTF
TRBV5-1,TRBJ1-5,NA,TRBD1,TGCGCCAGCAGCTTGGACAGGGGATCAAATCAGCCCCAGCATTTT,CASSLDRGSNQPQHF
TRBV19,TRBJ1-2,NA,NA,TGTGCCAGTAGTATACGGGCAGAGGGGGTCTATGGCTACACCTTC,CASSIRAEGVYGYTF
TRBV27,TRBJ1-5,NA,NA,TGTGCCAGCAGTTTATCGATCGGGCAGGGAGGGCGCCAGCCCCAGCATTTT,CASSLSIGQGGRQPQHF
TRBV27,TRBJ1-5,once,NA,TGTGCCAGCAGTTCGGGAAATAGCAATCAGCCCCAGCATTTT,CASSSGNSNQPQHF
TRBV6-5,TRBJ2-7,NA,NA,TGTGCCAGCAGCCACAGGGCCCGATCTTCCTACGAGCAGTACTTC,CASSHRARSSYEQYF
TRBV6-5,TRBJ2-3,few,NA,TGTGCCAGCAAACGGGGAGCGGATACGCAGTATTTT,CASKRGADTQYF